These 10 T cell receptor beta chains were all obtained from the same sample, sequenced in a study of graft-versus-host responses after intestinal transplantation. Libraries were prepared by immunoSEQ multiplex PCR; TCRdb keeps only in-frame clonotypes and omits some of them. The table has tens of thousands of clones, 94% seen once; the top ten hold roughly 0.54%. This specimen consisted of PBMCs, obtained 156 days after intestinal transplant. The receptor source for this set is a human patient who received an intestinal transplant, so some T cells may come from the graft donor.

This clone was recorded only once. The J gene is TRBJ1-2, the V gene TRBV7-8; TRBD1 matches 7 bases. The trim removed 2 bases at V and 4 bases at J, leaving 1 base unmatched. Germline-derived CDR1 and CDR2 are SGHVS and FQNEAQ. This CDR3 is 13 amino acids long. The CDR3 DNA reads as TGTGCCAGCAGCTTATGGACAGGCTATGGCTACACCTTC. It translates to CASSLWTGYGYTF.

The rearrangement uses TRBV4-2 and TRBJ1-1; no clear D. The V and J ends lost 0 bases and 0 bases respectively, with 2 bases between them. The CDR3 covers 13 residues. In germline, CDR1 is LGHNA, CDR2 YNFKEQ. CDR3 residues: CASSQDLNTEAFF. CDR3 coding DNA: TGTGCCAGCAGCCAAGATTTGAACACTGAAGCTTTCTTT.

V and J are TRBV2 and TRBJ2-1; 9 nucleotides match TRBD1. V was clipped by 10 bases and J by 9 bases; unmatched bases: 13. CDR1 and CDR2 from the germline V gene are SNHLY and FYNNEI. This CDR3 is 14 amino acids long. CDR3 bases: TGTGCCACCCTCCCGGACAGGGGCAGGAGTGAGCAGTTCTTC. Residues: CATLPDRGRSEQFF.

The chain carries TRBV29-1 and TRBJ2-7, with D unclear. The germline CDR1 and CDR2 sequences are SQVTM and ANQGSEA. The V and J ends lost 5 bases and 4 bases respectively, with 18 bases between them. The CDR3 has 14 amino acids. In DNA form, the CDR3 reads TGCAGCGTTCTGGGCAGAGAGATGGGGTACGAGCAGTACTTC. Translated: CSVLGREMGYEQYF.

The chain couples TRBV4-3 to TRBJ1-1; D call uncertain. Trimming removed 4 bases from V and 1 base from J, with 10 bases in between. Looked up from germline, CDR1 is LGHNA and CDR2 is YSLEER. The CDR3 sequence is 14 residues long. The CDR3 DNA sequence: TGCGCCAGCAGCCTACGCGGCGGGAACACTGAAGCTTTCTTT. Amino acid sequence: CASSLRGGNTEAFF.

The chain employs TRBV5-4 and TRBJ2-3, with 8 nucleotides matching TRBD2. The CDR3 has 20 amino acids. Germline V gene sequence: CDR1 SGHNT, CDR2 YYREEE (reference sequence). V was clipped by 4 bases and J by 4 bases; unmatched bases: 23. The CDR3 region has the DNA TGTGCCAGCAGCCCCACACCGGGGGGGCGGGTAGCGGGACGGGCAGATACGCAGTATTTT. This encodes CASSPTPGGRVAGRADTQYF.

V gene TRBV4-2 combines with J gene TRBJ1-4, with 7 positions matching TRBD1. V lost 0 bases to trimming and J lost 8 bases; unmatched junction nucleotides: 12. The CDR3 loop spans 17 amino acids. CDR1 is LGHNA, CDR2 YNFKEQ, per germline. This chain's CDR3 is CASSQDQGGRDREKLFF. The CDR3 DNA reads as TGTGCCAGCAGCCAAGATCAGGGCGGCAGGGACAGAGAAAAACTGTTTTTT.

V is TRBV28 and J is TRBJ2-2; a possible D gene is TRBD1 (5 bases). Deletions cut 7 bases from V and 5 bases from J, with 20 bases between. The germline gives CDR1 MDHEN, CDR2 SYDVKM. The CDR3 is made up of 16 amino acids. CDR3 DNA sequence: TGTGCCAGCACCCGCCTTGGGGCAGGGATTACCGGGGAGCTGTTTTTT. Translating gives CASTRLGAGITGELFF.

The rearrangement uses TRBV5-1 and TRBJ1-2; tentatively, D is TRBD1 (5 bases). The germline V gene has CDR1 SGHRS and CDR2 YFSETQ. The CDR3 has 15 amino acids. Trimming took off 5 bases at V and 7 bases at J, with 21 bases between the two ends. CDR3 residues: CASRPSPWGGGGYTF. The CDR3 DNA sequence: TGCGCCAGCAGACCCTCCCCGTGGGGGGGTGGTGGCTACACCTTC.

V and J are TRBV13 and TRBJ2-7; 8 bases match TRBD1. Trimming at V came to 5 bases and at J to 10 bases, leaving 16 bases not matched to a gene. Germline lookup yields CDR1 PRHDT and CDR2 FYEKMQ (reference sequence). The CDR3 has 15 residues. CDR3 sequence (DNA): TGTGCCAGCAGCCCGTCGGACAGGGCCCCGGACATACAGTACTTC. Protein sequence: CASSPSDRAPDIQYF.